This T cell receptor beta chain derives from a study of T cell repertoires in cytomegalovirus infection. Across the study: Both CMV infection and a matching HLA type were indicated by public TCR beta signatures.

MiXCR was run by TCRdb on the reads, yielding one entry per CDR3 protein. Of roughly 180,000 distinct CDR3 sequences in the sample, about 30% were seen once. The CDR3 has 15 residues. The V end lost 3 bases, the J end lost 0 bases, and 9 bases lay between the germline ends. Broader study findings: Across the ex vivo response, the dominant clonotypes were HLA-C-restricted CMV-specific TCR beta clonotypes.

Of note for this clonotype: Its target is not known.

The sequencing sample was made of PBMCs. V gene TRBV23-1 combines with J gene TRBJ1-3; no firm D call. TRBV23-1 is identified as an open reading frame with a role that is uncertain. The receptor was isolated from a human donor in good health (CMV status not recorded). Some clones in this sample may be carry-over from other donors' samples. The CDR3 region is CASSHTVSSGNTIYF. In DNA form, the CDR3 reads TGCGCCAGCAGTCACACCGTGAGCTCTGGAAACACCATATATTTT.